The 14 T cell receptor beta chains below were found in one sample sequenced in a study of shared clonotypes between healthy human individuals. The table came from immunoSEQ multiplex PCR; TCRdb's copy has only in-frame clones and leaves some out. The data contain roughly 2.1 million clones, 93% of them singletons. Only CD45RO-negative cells positively selected for CCR7 counted as naive CD8 cells, so terminally differentiated effector memory CD45RA+ cells were excluded. Sequenced input: naive CD8+ T cells from PBMCs. The source of these receptors is a man between 18 and 29 years old in good health. Some clones in this sample may be carry-over from other donors' samples.

The chain combines TRBV5-1 with TRBJ2-7; either TRBD1 or TRBD2 may fit D (5 bases each). The CDR3 runs to 15 residues. Trimming removed 0 bases at V and 3 bases at J, with 13 bases between. From germline, CDR1 is SGHRS and CDR2 YFSETQ. The chain's CDR3 is CASSLEPGDGYEQYF. In DNA, the CDR3 is TGCGCCAGCAGCTTGGAACCCGGGGACGGCTACGAGCAGTACTTC.

This sequence joins TRBV19 and TRBJ2-2, with D maybe TRBD1 (5 bases). The CDR3 is 15 residues long. CDR1 is LNHDA and CDR2 is SQIVND in the germline V gene (reference sequence). Trimming stripped 7 bases from V and 2 bases from J, with 14 bases between. For the CDR3, the DNA is TGTGCCAGTACTCCCCTTCAGGGAAACACCGGGGAGCTGTTTTTT. It specifies CASTPLQGNTGELFF. Looking up the rest from reference TRBV19 and TRBJ2-2 gives the full variable domain: DGGITQSPKYLFRKEGQNVTLSCEQNLNHDAMYWYRQDPGQGLRLIYYSQIVNDFQKGDIAEGYSVSREKKESFPLTVTSAQKNPTAFYLCASTPLQGNTGELFFGEGSRLTVL.

The V and J genes are TRBV7-2 and TRBJ2-7; possibly TRBD1 or TRBD2 for D (5 bases each). V was cut by 3 bases and J by 7 bases, with 22 bases left in between. CDR1 and CDR2 from the germline V gene are SGHTA and FQGNSA. This CDR3 is built from 16 residues. CDR3 region: CASSLSAGTAAWEQYF. Here the CDR3 DNA reads TGTGCCAGCAGCTTGTCTGCCGGGACGGCCGCCTGGGAGCAGTACTTC.

The chain couples TRBV5-8 to TRBJ2-5, with D unresolved. The CDR3 is 14 amino acids. V shed 1 base and J shed 1 base, with 8 bases lying between them. Germline V gene lookup returns CDR1 SGHTS and CDR2 YDEGEE. The CDR3 bases are TGTGCCAGCAGCTTGTATGTCAGCCAAGAGACCCAGTACTTC. This encodes CASSLYVSQETQYF. Variable domain in full (rest from reference TRBV5-8 and TRBJ2-5): EAGVTQSPTHLIKTRGQQATLRCSPISGHTSVYWYQQALGLGLQFLLWYDEGEERNRGNFPPRFSGRQFPNYSSELNVNALELEDSALYLCASSLYVSQETQYFGPGTRLLVL.

This CDR3 reads CATSRNRAFNYGYTF. Here the CDR3 DNA reads TGTGCCACCAGCCGTAACCGGGCCTTTAACTATGGCTACACCTTC. This chain connects TRBV15 to TRBJ1-2, with no clear D. This CDR3 region has 15 residues. The V end lost 5 bases, the J end lost 1 base, and 14 bases lay between the germline ends. Germline values: CDR1 LNHNV, CDR2 YYDKDF (reference sequence).

V usage is TRBV4-1 and J usage is TRBJ2-4, with D tentatively TRBD1 (5 bases). The V end lost 2 bases, the J end lost 1 base, and 15 bases lay between the germline ends. CDR1 MGHRA and CDR2 YSYEKL come from the germline V gene. The CDR3 spans 17 residues. The CDR3 nucleotides read TGCGCCAGCAGCCAACTCCCCCCAGGGCCGGCCAAAAACATTCAGTACTTC. Encoded protein: CASSQLPPGPAKNIQYF.

As to this clone: Additional DNA sequences in this sample encode the identical CDR3. The chain employs TRBV28 and TRBJ2-7, with D possibly matching TRBD2 (6 bases). Germline CDR1 and CDR2: MDHEN and SYDVKM. The CDR3 contains 14 residues. Trimming cost V 3 bases and J 2 bases, with 11 bases left between them. CDR3 sequence (DNA): TGTGCCAGCAGTTTGGGGGGAGAAGCCTACGAGCAGTACTTC. Residues: CASSLGGEAYEQYF.

The chain combines TRBV15 with TRBJ2-2; TRBD1 might be the D (6 bases). Germline-derived CDR1 and CDR2 are LNHNV and YYDKDF (reference sequence). This CDR3 has 14 residues. The V end was cut by 5 bases, the J end by 6 bases, with 13 bases between. The CDR3 DNA sequence: TGTGCCACCAGCCGAACAGGGAGTTCCGGGGAGCTGTTTTTT. Residues: CATSRTGSSGELFF. Full variable domain (remainder filled in from reference TRBV15 and TRBJ2-2): DAMVIQNPRYQVTQFGKPVTLSCSQTLNHNVMYWYQQKSSQAPKLLFHYYDKDFNNEADTPDNFQSRRPNTSFCFLDIRSPGLGDTAMYLCATSRTGSSGELFFGEGSRLTVL.

The V and J genes are TRBV13 and TRBJ2-1; TRBD2 agrees at 12 bases. The junction had 8 bases not matched to a gene; V was cut back by 4 bases and J by 10 bases. This CDR3 spans 15 amino acids. The germline V gene has CDR1 PRHDT and CDR2 FYEKMQ (reference sequence). CDR3 DNA sequence: TGTGCCAGCAGCTCTAGCGGGAGGGCAGCTTGGGAGCAGTTCTTC. It yields the protein CASSSSGRAAWEQFF. The variable domain in full, with the rest retrieved from reference TRBV13 and TRBJ2-1, is AAGVIQSPRHLIKEKRETATLKCYPIPRHDTVYWYQQGPGQDPQFLISFYEKMQSDKGSIPDRFSAQQFSDYHSELNMSSLELGDSALYFCASSSSGRAAWEQFFGPGTRLTVL.

This clone showed up just a few times. This chain links TRBV9 with TRBJ1-2; D unresolved. The CDR3 is 12 amino acids. From germline, CDR1 is SGDLS and CDR2 YYNGEE. V lost 3 bases to trimming and J lost 2 bases, with 5 bases between them. The CDR3 DNA reads TGTGCCAGCAGCGGCAGAAACTATGGCTACACCTTC. This translates into CASSGRNYGYTF.

This chain uses TRBV7-9 with TRBJ2-2, with no clear D. CDR3 length: 15 residues. Germline CDR1 reads SEHNR; CDR2 reads FQNEAQ (reference sequence). V gave up 4 bases and J gave up 2 bases, with 11 bases separating them. The CDR3, as DNA: TGTGCCAGCAGCTCACCGGTCTTAAACACCGGGGAGCTGTTTTTT. Encoded protein: CASSSPVLNTGELFF.

V and J are TRBV29-1 and TRBJ1-2, with 7 bases aligning to TRBD1. The CDR3 length is 14 residues. Per germline, CDR1 SQVTM and CDR2 ANQGSEA. J was trimmed by 3 bases and V by 5 bases; bases with no gene match: 9. The CDR3 sequence is CSVLPRQGDYGYTF. The CDR3, as DNA: TGCAGCGTTCTGCCGAGACAGGGCGACTATGGCTACACCTTC. The variable domain in full, completed from reference TRBV29-1 and TRBJ1-2, reads SAVISQKPSRDICQRGTSLTIQCQVDSQVTMMFWYRQQPGQSLTLIATANQGSEATYESGFVIDKFPISRPNLTFSTLTVSNMSPEDSSIYLCSVLPRQGDYGYTFGSGTRLTVV.

The CDR3 DNA is TGCAGCGTTGAAGACGGGACAGCCAGCTCCTACGAGCAGTACTTC. Amino acid sequence: CSVEDGTASSYEQYF. The V gene is TRBV29-1, the J gene TRBJ2-7, with TRBD1 identical over 7 bases. This CDR3 has 15 amino acids. V lost 0 bases and J lost 0; bases outside the gene matches: 5. CDR1 and CDR2 (germline): SQVTM, ANQGSEA.

This clone was counted once. The V and J genes are TRBV4-1 and TRBJ1-4; D uncertain. V gave up 1 base and J gave up 0 bases, with 9 bases separating them. Germline CDR1 and CDR2: MGHRA and YSYEKL. There are 16 residues in the CDR3. The CDR3 DNA reads as TGCGCCAGCAGCCAAGCGGAAGTTGCAACTAATGAAAAACTGTTTTTT. Encoded protein: CASSQAEVATNEKLFF.